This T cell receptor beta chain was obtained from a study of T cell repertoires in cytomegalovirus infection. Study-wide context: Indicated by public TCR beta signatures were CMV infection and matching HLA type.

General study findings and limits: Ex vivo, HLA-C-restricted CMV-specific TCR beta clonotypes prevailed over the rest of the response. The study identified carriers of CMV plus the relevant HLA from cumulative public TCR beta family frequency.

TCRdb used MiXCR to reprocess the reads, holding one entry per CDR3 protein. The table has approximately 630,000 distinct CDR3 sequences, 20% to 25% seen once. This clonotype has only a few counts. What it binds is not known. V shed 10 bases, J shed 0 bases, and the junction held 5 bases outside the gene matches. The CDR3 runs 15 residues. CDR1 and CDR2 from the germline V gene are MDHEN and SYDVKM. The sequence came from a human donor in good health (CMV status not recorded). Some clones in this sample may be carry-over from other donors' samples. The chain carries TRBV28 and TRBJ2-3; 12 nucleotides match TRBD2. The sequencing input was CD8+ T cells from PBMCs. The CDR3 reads CATLGLAGSTDTQYF. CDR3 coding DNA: TGTGCCACCCTCGGACTAGCGGGGAGCACAGATACGCAGTATTTT.